The 22 T cell receptor beta chains in this list originate from one sample, sequenced in a study of cytomegalovirus exposure and HLA in healthy donors. Sequencing was performed with immunoSEQ multiplex PCR; in TCRdb, only in-frame clones are kept and a portion is missing. The sample lists some 84,000 clones; approximately 91% were seen once. Sequenced input: PBMCs. The receptors shown here come from a young man in good health and CMV-seronegative.

The chain links TRBV11-1 to TRBJ2-7; TRBD2 aligns across 14 bases. V lost 5 bases, J lost 3 bases, and 3 bases stayed unmatched. The germline V gene encodes CDR1 SGHAT and CDR2 FQDESV (reference sequence). The CDR3 is 15 residues long. The CDR3 loop reads CASSPGLAGGYEQYF. CDR3 bases: TGTGCCAGCAGCCCCGGACTAGCGGGAGGCTACGAGCAGTACTTC. Variable domain in full (rest from reference TRBV11-1 and TRBJ2-7): EAEVAQSPRYKITEKSQAVAFWCDPISGHATLYWYRQILGQGPELLVQFQDESVVDDSQLPKDRFSAERLKGVDSTLKIQPAELGDSAMYLCASSPGLAGGYEQYFGPGTRLTVT.

This clone was seen a handful of times. The chain carries TRBV5-4 and TRBJ2-7, with 10 bases that match TRBD2. Germline CDR1 is SGHNT and CDR2 is YYREEE (reference sequence). V was clipped by 0 bases and J by 3 bases; unmatched bases: 3. This CDR3 has 15 residues. CDR3 nucleotides: TGTGCCAGCAGCTTGGAACCTAGCGGGAGCTACGAGCAGTACTTC. This codes for CASSLEPSGSYEQYF.

The rearrangement joins TRBV7-6 to TRBJ1-1, with D unclear. The CDR3 consists of 15 residues. Germline V CDR1 and CDR2: SGHVS, FNYEAQ. V was clipped by 2 bases and J by 1 base, with 11 bases between them. The CDR3 reads CASSLYEGSNTEAFF. As DNA, the CDR3 is TGTGCCAGCAGCTTATATGAGGGCTCGAACACTGAAGCTTTCTTT.

The chain uses TRBV13 and TRBJ1-6; 9 nucleotides line up with TRBD1. The germline V gene encodes CDR1 PRHDT and CDR2 FYEKMQ (reference sequence). CDR3 length: 15 amino acids. V was clipped by 1 base and J by 11 bases; unmatched bases: 6. This CDR3 is CASSLAGTGRPPLHF. The CDR3 nucleotides read TGTGCCAGCAGCTTAGCCGGGACAGGGAGGCCACCCCTCCACTTT.

The rearrangement joins TRBV5-1 to TRBJ2-4, with 7 bases identical to TRBD1. Germline CDR1 and CDR2: SGHRS and YFSETQ. V gave up 4 bases and J gave up 8 bases; unmatched junction bases: 15. The CDR3 consists of 16 residues. CDR3 protein: CASSPGQDVGVDIQYF. CDR3 sequence (DNA): TGCGCCAGCAGCCCAGGACAGGATGTGGGAGTAGACATTCAGTACTTC.

This chain uses TRBV18 with TRBJ2-5, with a weak D call TRBD1 (6 bases). The CDR3 has 16 residues. Germline-derived CDR1 and CDR2 are KGHSH and LQKENI. V was shortened by 3 bases and J by 4 bases, with 18 bases between the two germline ends. The CDR3: CASSPGAGVSVETQYF. Here the CDR3 DNA reads TGTGCCAGCTCACCTGGGGCAGGGGTCAGTGTAGAGACCCAGTACTTC.

J is TRBJ1-4 and V is TRBV4-1; D is unresolved. Trimming took 1 base from V and 8 from J, leaving 17 bases between them. Germline-derived CDR1 and CDR2 are MGHRA and YSYEKL. The CDR3 has 16 amino acids. Here the CDR3 DNA reads TGCGCCAGCAGCCAAGTTGCGGCGACGACGGGAGAAAAACTGTTTTTT. Its translation: CASSQVAATTGEKLFF.

The table lists this clone with a few counts. This chain links TRBV2 with TRBJ2-2; 7 bases are shared with TRBD2. CDR1 SNHLY and CDR2 FYNNEI come from the germline V gene. The J segment lost 3 bases and the V segment lost 4 bases, leaving 5 bases of the junction unmatched. The CDR3 covers 15 residues. CDR3 coding DNA: TGTGCCAGCAGTGGGCTAGCGGCCTACACCGGGGAGCTGTTTTTT. This translates into CASSGLAAYTGELFF.

V usage is TRBV6-5 and J usage is TRBJ2-3, with 7 nucleotides matching TRBD1. Germline V gene data show CDR1 as MNHEY and CDR2 as SVGAGI. The CDR3 extends over 12 amino acids. Germline trimming cut 5 bases from V and 5 bases from J; bases unmatched to any gene: 1. DNA of the CDR3: TGTGCCAGCAGTCAGGGGGAAGATACGCAGTATTTT. It codes for CASSQGEDTQYF.

The rearrangement joins TRBV5-4 to TRBJ2-3, with TRBD2 matching 7 bases. This CDR3 is 17 amino acids long. CDR1 is SGHNT, CDR2 YYREEE, per germline (reference sequence). The V gene end was trimmed by 0 bases and the J gene end by 0 bases; junction bases not matched to a gene: 7. The CDR3 bases are TGTGCCAGCAGCTTGGGAGCCCGGGACTACAGCACAGATACGCAGTATTTT. Translating it yields CASSLGARDYSTDTQYF.

The V gene is TRBV18, the J gene TRBJ1-4; perhaps TRBD1 as D (5 bases). The germline V gene has CDR1 KGHSH and CDR2 LQKENI. Trimming took 6 bases from V and 4 from J, leaving 9 bases between them. The CDR3 loop spans 13 amino acids. The CDR3 DNA sequence: TGTGCCAGCTCCCTAGACAGTAATGAAAAACTGTTTTTT. This codes for CASSLDSNEKLFF.

The CDR3 spells CASSPPGLVNEQFF. In nucleotides, the CDR3 is TGTGCCAGCAGCCCGCCGGGACTAGTAAATGAGCAGTTCTTC. This chain uses TRBV7-2 with TRBJ2-1; 8 bases are a match to TRBD2. CDR3 size: 14 residues. The germline V gene has CDR1 SGHTA and CDR2 FQGNSA. V dropped 5 bases and J dropped 7; count of bases not matched to a gene: 7.

The V gene is TRBV6-1, the J gene TRBJ1-2; D is undetermined. Germline loops: CDR1 MNHNS, CDR2 SASEGT. The CDR3 is 13 amino acids. V lost 1 base to trimming and J lost 5 bases, with 8 bases between them. CDR3 coding DNA: TGTGCCAGCAGTGAAGGGACGGGGTATGGCTACACCTTC. Translation gives CASSEGTGYGYTF.

CDR3 residues: CASRLGQETQYF. The CDR3 DNA reads as TGTGCCAGCAGACTTGGACAGGAGACCCAGTACTTC. The chain has TRBV28 and TRBJ2-5, with D tentatively TRBD1 (6 bases). Trimming shortened V by 6 bases and J by 5 bases, and 10 bases separated the two germline ends. The V gene's germline CDR1 is MDHEN and CDR2 SYDVKM. This CDR3 comprises 12 residues.

This clone was counted a single time. The V and J genes are TRBV28 and TRBJ2-7; 7 bases map to TRBD1. The CDR3 totals 15 residues. Germline CDR1 reads MDHEN; CDR2 reads SYDVKM. The V segment lost 7 bases and the J segment 1 base; nucleotides outside the gene matches: 10. In DNA, the CDR3 is TGTGCCAGCAACTTCAGGGGGTCCAAATCCTACGAGCAGTACTTC. Its translation is CASNFRGSKSYEQYF.

The J gene is TRBJ1-1, the V gene TRBV5-1, with 7 bases identical to TRBD1. V trimming: 4 bases; J trimming: 2 bases; junction bases outside the gene matches: 17. CDR1 is SGHRS and CDR2 is YFSETQ in the germline V gene. The CDR3 length is 18 residues. The CDR3: CASSLIGPGGEVNTEAFF. Here the CDR3 DNA reads TGCGCCAGCAGCCTAATTGGACCAGGGGGTGAAGTAAACACTGAAGCTTTCTTT. Combining the CDR3 with reference TRBV5-1 and TRBJ1-1 gives the whole variable domain KAGVTQTPRYLIKTRGQQVTLSCSPISGHRSVSWYQQTPGQGLQFLFEYFSETQRNKGNFPGRFSGRQFSNSRSEMNVSTLELGDSALYLCASSLIGPGGEVNTEAFFGQGTRLTVV.

The V call is TRBV27, the J call TRBJ2-7; TRBD2 agrees at 10 bases. Trimming removed 0 bases from V and 5 bases from J; junction bases left unmatched: 7. CDR1 and CDR2 from the germline V gene are MNHEY and SMNVEV (reference sequence). This CDR3 region has 16 residues. The CDR3 loop reads CASSLSALAGVDEQYF. The CDR3 DNA sequence: TGTGCCAGCAGTTTATCCGCTCTAGCGGGAGTAGACGAGCAGTACTTC.

This sequence joins TRBV5-1 and TRBJ2-5, with no clear D. CDR3 length: 14 amino acids. With 2 bases removed from V and 1 base from J, the gap between germline ends came to 9 bases. Germline V gene lookup returns CDR1 SGHRS and CDR2 YFSETQ. CDR3 amino acids: CASSLQTLQETQYF. In nucleotides, the CDR3 is TGCGCCAGCAGCTTACAGACCCTCCAAGAGACCCAGTACTTC.

The genes are TRBV25-1 and TRBJ1-5; perhaps TRBD1 as D (5 bases). The germline CDR1 and CDR2 sequences are MGHDK and SYGVNS. The CDR3 is 15 residues long. V lost 1 base and J lost 3, with 10 bases in between. The CDR3 sequence: CASSELTGYNQPQHF. CDR3 nucleotide sequence: TGTGCCAGCAGTGAATTAACAGGATACAATCAGCCCCAGCATTTT.

The rearrangement links TRBV5-4 to TRBJ2-1; 10 bases match TRBD2. Trimming at V came to 5 bases and at J to 8 bases, leaving 10 bases not matched to a gene. The CDR3 is 15 amino acids. CDR1 is SGHNT and CDR2 is YYREEE in the germline V gene (reference sequence). The CDR3 loop is CASSAPSGSFDEQFF. The CDR3 DNA reads TGTGCCAGCAGTGCTCCTAGCGGGAGTTTCGATGAGCAGTTCTTC.

The J gene is TRBJ1-4, the V gene TRBV5-1, with a possible D match to TRBD1 (5 bases). V lost 5 bases to trimming and J lost 5 bases, with 10 bases between them. This CDR3 has 13 residues. Germline assignment: CDR1 SGHRS and CDR2 YFSETQ. CDR3 sequence reads: CASSRQSNEKLFF. The CDR3, as DNA: TGCGCCAGCAGTAGACAGTCAAATGAAAAACTGTTTTTT.

The chain joins TRBV19 to TRBJ2-7; D remains ambiguous. The CDR3 contains 15 residues. Trimming pared 5 bases from V and 4 bases from J, leaving 18 bases between. Looked up from germline, CDR1 is LNHDA and CDR2 is SQIVND (reference sequence). The CDR3 nucleotides read TGTGCCAGTAGTGGTACCGGGTCAATCTCTTACGAGCAGTACTTC. As protein: CASSGTGSISYEQYF.